The clone carrying this T cell receptor (beta chain) was seen many times. This entry comes from a study of T cells after yellow fever vaccination. One entry per CDR3 protein results from TCRdb running MiXCR on the 5' RACE reads. The sample has under 300,000 distinct CDR3 sequences; 6.9% are singletons. Sequencing used CD4+ T cells sorted from PBMCs, obtained 15 days after the yellow fever booster vaccination. This TCR derives from a man younger than 45 who received the YFV17D yellow fever vaccine.

CDR3 region: CASSLLGGQETQYF. Written as DNA, the CDR3 is TGTGCCAGCAGCCTGCTTGGAGGGCAAGAGACCCAGTACTTC. The chain carries TRBV7-2 and TRBJ2-5; maybe TRBD2 (6 bases). The CDR3 length is 14 residues. The V gene lost 5 bases and the J gene lost 2 bases, with 12 bases spanning the gap. Germline V gene lookup returns CDR1 SGHTA and CDR2 FQGNSA.